A selection of T cell receptor beta chains follows, all from one sample in a study of OX40 agonist ivuxolimab in advanced cancers. The repertoire was sequenced with immunoSEQ multiplex PCR; TCRdb's copy has only in-frame clones and lacks some. The table shows fewer than 80,000 clones, with approximately 87% occurring only once. The input for sequencing was CD4+ or CD8+ T cells sorted from blood, taken in a trial of the OX40 agonist ivuxolimab. The receptors come from an adult with an advanced solid tumor such as melanoma, head and neck, liver or kidney cancer. Both conserved end residues are part of each CDR3. The D gene is left open where the match is weak. Size tells how often a clone was seen (once, few, many) or the class of an expanded clone, and some rows leave it out.

j_call clone_size v_call d_call cdr3_aa cdr3_nt
TRBJ2-2 few TRBV7-9 - CASSSHWSTGELFF TGTGCCAGCAGCTCACATTGGTCCACCGGGGAGCTGTTTTTT
TRBJ1-1 - TRBV5-4 - CASSFGPRLPHAEAFF TGTGCCAGCAGCTTCGGACCTAGACTTCCCCACGCTGAAGCTTTCTTT
TRBJ1-4 - TRBV7-9 TRBD1 CASSSVRGRGEKLFF TGTGCCAGCAGCTCCGTCAGGGGGCGGGGTGAAAAACTGTTTTTT
TRBJ2-7 - TRBV2 - CASSEGLSYEQYF TGTGCCAGCAGTGAAGGCCTCTCCTACGAGCAGTACTTC
TRBJ1-1 - TRBV27 TRBD1 CASSSGQGGLTEAFF TGTGCCAGCAGTTCGGGACAGGGGGGTCTCACTGAAGCTTTCTTT
TRBJ1-6 - TRBV7-2 - CASKADRTYNSPLHF TGTGCCAGCAAAGCTGACAGAACCTATAATTCACCCCTCCACTTT
TRBJ2-7 - TRBV2 TRBD1 CASRPQSTGGAQYF TGTGCCAGCAGGCCTCAGAGCACAGGGGGCGCGCAGTACTTC
TRBJ2-4 - TRBV7-9 TRBD1 CASSPGGTGKNIQYF TGTGCCAGCAGCCCCGGCGGGACAGGAAAAAACATTCAGTACTTC
TRBJ2-7 - TRBV2 - CASRREDGSYEQYF TGTGCCAGCAGGAGAGAGGACGGCTCCTACGAGCAGTACTTC
TRBJ1-2 - TRBV30 - CAWSVGTNYGYTF TGTGCCTGGAGTGTGGGGACCAACTATGGCTACACCTTC
TRBJ2-1 - TRBV2 - CASSEQLEHEQFF TGTGCCAGCAGTGAACAATTAGAACATGAGCAGTTCTTC
TRBJ1-1 - TRBV5-1 TRBD1 CASSPGTAGVGAFF TGCGCCAGCAGCCCAGGGACAGCCGGCGTGGGAGCTTTCTTT
TRBJ2-7 - TRBV7-2 - CASSLSSGKEQYF TGTGCCAGCAGCTTATCGAGCGGAAAGGAGCAGTACTTC
TRBJ2-7 once TRBV7-2 - CASSPGRGGPYSYEQYF TGTGCCAGCAGCCCGGGAAGGGGGGGCCCCTATTCCTACGAGCAGTACTTC
TRBJ1-1 - TRBV5-1 - CASSLGAVMNTEAFF TGCGCCAGCAGCTTGGGGGCGGTCATGAACACTGAAGCTTTCTTT
TRBJ1-1 - TRBV11-3 - CASSSPPGVLMNTEAFF TGTGCCAGCAGCTCGCCTCCGGGAGTCTTAATGAACACTGAAGCTTTCTTT
TRBJ2-7 - TRBV20-1 - CSAGHEQYF TGCAGTGCAGGCCACGAGCAGTACTTC
TRBJ2-2 - TRBV4-3 - CASSQDPMGGAATGELFF TGCGCCAGCAGCCAAGACCCGATGGGGGGGGCGGCCACCGGGGAGCTGTTTTTT
TRBJ2-5 - TRBV7-8 - CASSGRTGGETQYF TGTGCCAGCAGCGGCCGGACGGGCGGAGAGACCCAGTACTTC
TRBJ1-3 - TRBV25-1 TRBD1 CASSPSGGSGNTIYF TGTGCCAGCAGTCCATCAGGGGGCTCTGGAAACACCATATATTTT
TRBJ1-1 - TRBV5-6 - CASSFQMNTEAFF TGTGCCAGCAGCTTTCAAATGAACACTGAAGCTTTCTTT
TRBJ2-7 - TRBV29-1 - CSVFSGSHTPSEQYF TGCAGCGTCTTTTCAGGGTCCCATACCCCCTCCGAGCAGTACTTC
TRBJ1-5 few TRBV7-9 - CASNTQGGPQHF TGTGCCAGCAACACACAGGGAGGGCCCCAGCATTTT
TRBJ2-2 - TRBV7-6 TRBD2 CASSLATSDTGELFF TGTGCCAGCAGCTTAGCGACTAGCGACACCGGGGAGCTGTTTTTT
TRBJ2-7 few TRBV4-2 - CASSQDLEGTYEQYF TGTGCCAGCAGCCAAGATCTCGAGGGAACCTACGAGCAGTACTTC
TRBJ2-3 - TRBV7-2 TRBD2 CASSLGLSGSRTDTQYF TGTGCCAGCAGCTTAGGTCTTAGCGGGAGTCGCACAGATACGCAGTATTTT
TRBJ2-3 - TRBV18 - CASSPSTDTQYF TGTGCCAGCTCCCCAAGCACAGATACGCAGTATTTT
TRBJ2-7 - TRBV5-4 TRBD1 CASSSRDRGSVYEQYF TGTGCCAGCAGCAGTAGGGACAGGGGATCAGTCTACGAGCAGTACTTC
TRBJ1-6 - TRBV5-1 TRBD1 CASSLQGAYNSPLHF TGCGCCAGCAGCTTACAGGGGGCGTATAATTCACCCCTCCACTTT
TRBJ1-6 once TRBV27 - CASSSGGRLYNSPLHF TGTGCCAGCAGTTCAGGTGGCCGACTCTATAATTCACCCCTCCACTTT
TRBJ2-1 - TRBV4-3 - CASSQVRELFYNEQFF TGCGCCAGCAGCCAAGTCAGGGAATTATTCTACAATGAGCAGTTCTTC
TRBJ1-2 - TRBV6-5 TRBD1 CASSYEGTALYGYTF TGTGCCAGCAGTTACGAAGGGACAGCTTTGTATGGCTACACCTTC
TRBJ2-5 - TRBV7-2 TRBD1 CASSLVGTEETQYF TGTGCCAGCAGCTTAGTGGGGACAGAGGAGACCCAGTACTTC
TRBJ2-7 - TRBV5-1 TRBD2 CASSEGTSGGYSYEQYF TGCGCCAGCAGCGAAGGGACTAGCGGGGGGTACTCCTACGAGCAGTACTTC
TRBJ1-2 - TRBV19 - CASSMWGSLGYTF TGTGCCAGTAGTATGTGGGGAAGCCTCGGCTACACCTTC
TRBJ1-2 - TRBV28 TRBD1 CASSFGGTEPSNYGYTF TGTGCCAGCAGTTTTGGAGGGACAGAACCCTCTAACTATGGCTACACCTTC
TRBJ2-3 - TRBV4-2 - CASSQDAAGAPDTQYF TGTGCCAGCAGCCAAGATGCCGCGGGGGCCCCGGATACGCAGTATTTT
TRBJ1-5 many TRBV7-2 - CASSLEEDQPQHF TGTGCCAGCAGCTTAGAGGAGGATCAGCCCCAGCATTTT
TRBJ2-3 - TRBV7-2 - CASSLEGVHTQYF TGTGCCAGCAGCTTAGAGGGGGTCCATACGCAGTATTTT
TRBJ2-7 - TRBV4-2 TRBD2 CASSQERGDYYEQYF TGTGCCAGCAGCCAAGAGCGTGGGGACTACTACGAGCAGTACTTC
TRBJ2-3 - TRBV7-3 - CASSLRAADTQYF TGTGCCAGCAGCTTAAGGGCGGCAGATACGCAGTATTTT
TRBJ2-3 - TRBV5-4 TRBD2 CASSRSGSKSDTQYF TGTGCCAGCAGCCGTAGCGGGAGTAAATCAGATACGCAGTATTTT
TRBJ2-5 - TRBV4-2 TRBD2 CASSQEVIPSGTGQETQYF TGTGCCAGCAGCCAAGAAGTAATACCTAGCGGGACTGGTCAAGAGACCCAGTACTTC
TRBJ1-2 - TRBV19 TRBD1 CASSSPGQGIYGYTF TGTGCCAGTAGCTCTCCGGGACAGGGGATCTATGGCTACACCTTC
TRBJ2-1 - TRBV5-4 - CASSPHRDKGGNEQFF TGTGCCAGCAGCCCGCACCGGGATAAAGGGGGGAATGAGCAGTTCTTC
TRBJ2-1 - TRBV19 TRBD2 CASRASGASNYNEQFF TGTGCCAGTAGAGCTAGCGGAGCCTCGAACTACAATGAGCAGTTCTTC
TRBJ2-7 - TRBV27 TRBD1 CASSLTPGQSNHEQYF TGTGCCAGCAGTCTCACGCCGGGACAGAGCAACCACGAGCAGTACTTC
TRBJ1-6 - TRBV7-9 - CASSLAGFRNSPLHF TGTGCCAGCAGCTTAGCAGGGTTCCGTAATTCACCCCTCCACTTT
TRBJ2-2 - TRBV19 - CASGTPRTHTGELFF TGTGCCAGCGGGACACCCAGGACCCACACCGGGGAGCTGTTTTTT
TRBJ2-5 - TRBV19 TRBD2 CASSTASGGAKTQYF TGTGCCAGTAGTACGGCTAGCGGGGGGGCCAAGACCCAGTACTTC
TRBJ1-5 - TRBV28 - CASSPQGEGGPQHF TGTGCCAGCAGTCCCCAGGGAGAAGGGGGGCCCCAGCATTTT
TRBJ1-5 once TRBV27 - CASSFLHPFGPQHF TGTGCCAGCAGTTTTTTACACCCTTTTGGGCCCCAGCATTTT
TRBJ1-5 - TRBV2 TRBD1 CASRRGQWSNQPQHF TGTGCCAGCAGGAGGGGACAGTGGAGCAATCAGCCCCAGCATTTT
TRBJ1-6 - TRBV28 - CASSSPSGNSPLHF TGTGCCAGCAGTTCCCCATCAGGGAATTCACCCCTCCACTTT
TRBJ1-1 - TRBV5-1 - CASSLWPGDNTEAFF TGCGCCAGCAGCTTGTGGCCGGGGGATAACACTGAAGCTTTCTTT
TRBJ2-1 - TRBV6-5 TRBD2 CASSATSGAYNEQFF TGTGCCAGCAGCGCGACTAGCGGGGCATACAATGAGCAGTTCTTC
TRBJ2-3 - TRBV11-3 - CASSLSMGPSTDTQYF TGTGCCAGCAGCCTCTCGATGGGGCCTAGCACAGATACGCAGTATTTT
TRBJ1-6 - TRBV5-4 TRBD1 CASRQEAGQQNSPLHF TGTGCCAGCAGGCAGGAGGCGGGACAGCAAAATTCACCCCTCCACTTT
TRBJ2-7 - TRBV5-1 - CASSLAGFPYEQYF TGCGCCAGCAGCTTGGCGGGCTTCCCCTACGAGCAGTACTTC